This T cell receptor beta chain was obtained from a study of blood T cell repertoires in COVID-19. Study summary: T cells, B-cell-depleted T cells, or PBMCs provided the cDNA or gDNA that served as material.

Per the original data handling: It was from reference gene primer amplification that nucleated cell counts were estimated. Generated by immunoSEQ multiplex PCR, the TCRdb table keeps only in-frame clones and is missing some. V, J and clone size were drawn from that table, and D and trimming were deduced from the DNA. The top ten clones hold more than 0.8% of a sample with 300,000 to 400,000 clones, roughly 87% of them seen once. From germline, CDR1 is MNHEY and CDR2 SVGAGI. There are 14 residues in the CDR3. Deletions cut 6 bases from V and 1 base from J, with 12 bases between. Participant age was roughly 18 to 90 years, and participants resided in roughly 25 US areas. Assignment of participants to cohorts was predicated upon participant-reported clinical history.

This chain joins TRBV6-5 and TRBJ1-2, with D unresolved. The receptor was derived from a woman in her 30s who had recovered from COVID-19. Sequenced material: PBMCs or T cells enriched from blood (not recorded which). The CDR3 here is CASRIRSDNYGYTF. CDR3 in DNA: TGTGCCAGCAGAATCCGATCAGATAACTATGGCTACACCTTC.